This T cell receptor beta chain was identified in a study of blood T cell repertoires in COVID-19. Generated by immunoSEQ multiplex PCR, the TCRdb table keeps only in-frame clones and is missing some. The sample includes under 200,000 clones, around 80% seen only once; the top ten take more than 5.5%. Deletions cut 1 base from V and 1 base from J, with 7 bases between. The germline V gene encodes CDR1 SGHVS and CDR2 FQNEAQ. The CDR3 loop spans 14 amino acids. This clonotype originated in a man aged 50 to 59 who had recovered from COVID-19. The chain combines TRBV7-8 with TRBJ1-1; unclear D gene. The sample consisted of PBMCs or T cells enriched from blood (not recorded which). The CDR3 bases are TGTGCCAGCAGCTTAGGAGGTAGGAACACTGAAGCTTTCTTT. It encodes CASSLGGRNTEAFF.